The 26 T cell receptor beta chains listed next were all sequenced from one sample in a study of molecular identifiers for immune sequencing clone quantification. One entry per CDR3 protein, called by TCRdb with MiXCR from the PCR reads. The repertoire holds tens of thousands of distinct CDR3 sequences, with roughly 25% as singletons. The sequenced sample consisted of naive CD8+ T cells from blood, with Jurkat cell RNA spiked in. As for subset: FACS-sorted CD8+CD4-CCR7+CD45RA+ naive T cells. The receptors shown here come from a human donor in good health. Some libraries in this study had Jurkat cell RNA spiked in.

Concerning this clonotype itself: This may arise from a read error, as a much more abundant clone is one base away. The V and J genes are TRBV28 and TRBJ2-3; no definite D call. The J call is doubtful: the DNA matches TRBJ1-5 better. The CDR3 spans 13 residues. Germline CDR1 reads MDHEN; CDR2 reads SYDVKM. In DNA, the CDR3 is TGTGCCAGCAGTTTAAGGAGCACAGATACGCAGCATTTT. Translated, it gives CASSLRSTDTQHF.

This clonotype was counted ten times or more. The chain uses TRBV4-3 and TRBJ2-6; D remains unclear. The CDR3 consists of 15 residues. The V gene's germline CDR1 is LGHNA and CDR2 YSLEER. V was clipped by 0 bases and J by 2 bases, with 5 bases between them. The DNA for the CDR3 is TGCGCCAGCAGCCAAGACCTTGCTGGGGCCAACGTCCTGACTTTC. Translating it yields CASSQDLAGANVLTF.

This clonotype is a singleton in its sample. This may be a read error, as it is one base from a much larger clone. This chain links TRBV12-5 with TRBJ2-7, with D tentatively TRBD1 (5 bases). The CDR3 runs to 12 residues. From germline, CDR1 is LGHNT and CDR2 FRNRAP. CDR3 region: CASSLHGAEQYF. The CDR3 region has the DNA TGTGCTAGTAGTTTGCATGGGGCCGAGCAGTACTTC.

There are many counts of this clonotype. CDR3 region: CASSLGLAHEQYF. The CDR3 DNA reads TGTGCCAGCAGTTTGGGACTAGCCCACGAGCAGTACTTC. The rearrangement links TRBV28 to TRBJ2-7; 9 bases align to TRBD2. Germline loops: CDR1 MDHEN, CDR2 SYDVKM. The ends lost 3 bases at V and 5 bases at J; junction bases unmatched: 2. CDR3 length: 13 amino acids.

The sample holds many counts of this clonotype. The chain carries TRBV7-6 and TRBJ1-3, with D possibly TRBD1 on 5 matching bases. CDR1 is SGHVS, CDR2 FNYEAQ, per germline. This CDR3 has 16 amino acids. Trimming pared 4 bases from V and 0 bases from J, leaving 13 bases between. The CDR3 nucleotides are TGTGCCAGCAGCTATCTGGGGGGGAGCTCTGGAAACACCATATATTTT. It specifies CASSYLGGSSGNTIYF.

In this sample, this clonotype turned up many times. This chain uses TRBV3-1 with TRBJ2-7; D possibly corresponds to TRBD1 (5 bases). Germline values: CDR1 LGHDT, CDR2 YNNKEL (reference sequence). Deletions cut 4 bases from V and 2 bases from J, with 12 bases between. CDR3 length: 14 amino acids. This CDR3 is CASSLGAQAYEQYF. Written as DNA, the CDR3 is TGTGCCAGCAGCCTTGGGGCCCAAGCCTACGAGCAGTACTTC.

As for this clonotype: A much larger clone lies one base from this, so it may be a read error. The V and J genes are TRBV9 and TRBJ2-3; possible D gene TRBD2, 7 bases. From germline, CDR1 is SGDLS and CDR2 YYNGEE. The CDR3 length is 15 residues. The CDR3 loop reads CASSVGGLLADAQYF. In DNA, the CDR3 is TGTGCCAGCAGCGTGGGGGGGCTATTGGCAGATGCGCAGTATTTT.

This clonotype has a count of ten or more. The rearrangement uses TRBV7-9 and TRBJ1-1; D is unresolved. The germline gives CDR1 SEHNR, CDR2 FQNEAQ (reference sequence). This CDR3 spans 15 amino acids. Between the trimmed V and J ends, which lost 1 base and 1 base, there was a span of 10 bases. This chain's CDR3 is CASSLVVRRNTEAFF. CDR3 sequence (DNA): TGTGCCAGCAGCTTAGTTGTACGGAGGAACACTGAAGCTTTCTTT.

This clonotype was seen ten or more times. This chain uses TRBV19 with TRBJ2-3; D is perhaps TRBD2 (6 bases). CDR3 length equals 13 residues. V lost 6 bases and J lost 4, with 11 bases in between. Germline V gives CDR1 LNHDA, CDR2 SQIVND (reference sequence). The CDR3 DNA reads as TGTGCCAGTAGGAGGGGAGGTGCAGATACGCAGTATTTT. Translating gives CASRRGGADTQYF.

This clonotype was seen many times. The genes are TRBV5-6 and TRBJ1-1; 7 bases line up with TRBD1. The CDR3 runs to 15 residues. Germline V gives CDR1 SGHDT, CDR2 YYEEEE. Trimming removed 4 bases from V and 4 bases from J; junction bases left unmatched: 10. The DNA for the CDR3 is TGTGCCAGCAGCCCGGGACAGCGAGAGGGCACTGAAGCTTTCTTT. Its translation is CASSPGQREGTEAFF.

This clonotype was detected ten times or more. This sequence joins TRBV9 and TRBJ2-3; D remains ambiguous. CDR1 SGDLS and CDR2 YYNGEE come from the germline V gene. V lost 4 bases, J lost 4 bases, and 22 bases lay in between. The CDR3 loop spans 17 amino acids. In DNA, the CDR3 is TGTGCCAGCAGCCCAAGTACGGCAAGTTGGGTGGCAGATACGCAGTATTTT. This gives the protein CASSPSTASWVADTQYF.

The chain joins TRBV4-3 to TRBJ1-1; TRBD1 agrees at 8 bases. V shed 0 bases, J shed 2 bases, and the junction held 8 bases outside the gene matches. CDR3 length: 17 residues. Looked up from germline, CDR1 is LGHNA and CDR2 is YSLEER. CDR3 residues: CASSQDPAGGFNTEAFF. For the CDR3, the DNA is TGCGCCAGCAGCCAAGATCCTGCAGGGGGCTTTAACACTGAAGCTTTCTTT.

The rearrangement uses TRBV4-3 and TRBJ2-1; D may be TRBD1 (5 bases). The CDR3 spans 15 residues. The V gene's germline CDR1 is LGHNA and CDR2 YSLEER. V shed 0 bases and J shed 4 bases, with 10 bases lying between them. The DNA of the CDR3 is TGCGCCAGCAGCCAAGATGGGCAGGGTTACAATGAGCAGTTCTTC. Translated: CASSQDGQGYNEQFF.

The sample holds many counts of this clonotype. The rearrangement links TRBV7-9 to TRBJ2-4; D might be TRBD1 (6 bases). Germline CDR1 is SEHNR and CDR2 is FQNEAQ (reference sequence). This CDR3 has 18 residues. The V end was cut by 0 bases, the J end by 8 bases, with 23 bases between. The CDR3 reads CASSLAPGVNKRRDIQYF. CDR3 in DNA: TGTGCCAGCAGCTTAGCTCCAGGGGTCAACAAAAGGAGAGACATTCAGTACTTC.

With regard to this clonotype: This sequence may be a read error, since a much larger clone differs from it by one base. CDR3 residues: CASGPANEQFF. The CDR3 region has the DNA TGTGCCAGCGGCCCCGCTAATGAGCAGTTCTTC. The V call is TRBV14, the J call TRBJ2-1; D is ambiguous. The V and J ends lost 8 bases and 7 bases respectively, with 9 bases between them. There are 11 residues in the CDR3. Germline-derived CDR1 and CDR2 are SGHDN and FVKESK.

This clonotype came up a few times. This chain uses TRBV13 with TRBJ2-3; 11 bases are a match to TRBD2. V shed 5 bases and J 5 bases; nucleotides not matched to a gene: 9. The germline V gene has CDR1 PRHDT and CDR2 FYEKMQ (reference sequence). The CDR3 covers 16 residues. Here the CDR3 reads CASSLRTSGLQDTQYF. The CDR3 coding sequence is TGTGCCAGCAGCCTCCGGACTAGCGGGCTTCAAGATACGCAGTATTTT. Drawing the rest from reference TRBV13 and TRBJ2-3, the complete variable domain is AAGVIQSPRHLIKEKRETATLKCYPIPRHDTVYWYQQGPGQDPQFLISFYEKMQSDKGSIPDRFSAQQFSDYHSELNMSSLELGDSALYFCASSLRTSGLQDTQYFGPGTRLTVL.

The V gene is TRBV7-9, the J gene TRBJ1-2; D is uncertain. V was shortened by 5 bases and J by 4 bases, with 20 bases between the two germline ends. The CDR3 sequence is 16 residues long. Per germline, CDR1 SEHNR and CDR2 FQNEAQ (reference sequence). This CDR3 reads CASSVTYSPGGYGYTF. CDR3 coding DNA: TGTGCCAGCAGCGTTACCTACAGTCCGGGAGGCTATGGCTACACCTTC.

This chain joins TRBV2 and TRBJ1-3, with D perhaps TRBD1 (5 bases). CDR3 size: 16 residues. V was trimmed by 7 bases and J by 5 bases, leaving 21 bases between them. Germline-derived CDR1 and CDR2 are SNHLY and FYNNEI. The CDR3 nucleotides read TGTGCCAGCACCGCCCCAGGGCTAGTATTACGAAACACCATATATTTT. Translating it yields CASTAPGLVLRNTIYF.

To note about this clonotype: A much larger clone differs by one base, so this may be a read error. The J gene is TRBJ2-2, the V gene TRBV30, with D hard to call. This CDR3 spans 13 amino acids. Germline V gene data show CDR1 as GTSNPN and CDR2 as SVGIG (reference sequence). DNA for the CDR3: TGTGCCCGGAGTGCAGTAGGCACCGGGGAGCTGTTTTTT. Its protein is CARSAVGTGELFF.

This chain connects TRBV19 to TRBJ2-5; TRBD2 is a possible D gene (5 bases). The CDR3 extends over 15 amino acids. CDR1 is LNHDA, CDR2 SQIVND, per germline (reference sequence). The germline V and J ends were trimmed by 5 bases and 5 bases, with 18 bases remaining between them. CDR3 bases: TGTGCCAGTAGTTTACTAGTGGGAAGGGTCGAGACCCAGTACTTC. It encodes CASSLLVGRVETQYF.

This CDR3 reads CASSEYGPISQNSPLHF. In DNA form, the CDR3 reads TGTGCCAGCAGTGAATACGGGCCCATCTCCCAGAATTCACCCCTCCACTTT. The rearrangement uses TRBV6-1 and TRBJ1-6; D remains unclear. Germline V gives CDR1 MNHNS, CDR2 SASEGT. The CDR3 covers 17 residues. Trimming stripped 2 bases from V and 7 bases from J, with 18 bases between.

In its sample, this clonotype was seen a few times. CDR3 region: CASSSGLGSLYEQYF. CDR3 in DNA: TGTGCCAGCAGCTCAGGACTCGGGAGCCTCTACGAGCAGTACTTC. The genes are TRBV7-2 and TRBJ2-7; tentative D call: TRBD2 (6 bases). Trimming stripped 4 bases from V and 3 bases from J, with 16 bases between. Germline lookup yields CDR1 SGHTA and CDR2 FQGNSA. This CDR3 is built from 15 residues.

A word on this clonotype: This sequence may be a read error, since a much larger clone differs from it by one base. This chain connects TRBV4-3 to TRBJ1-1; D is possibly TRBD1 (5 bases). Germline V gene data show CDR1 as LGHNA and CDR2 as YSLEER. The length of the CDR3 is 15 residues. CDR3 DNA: TGCGCCAGCAGCCAATATTCGACAGAGAACACTGAAGCTTCCTTT. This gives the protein CASSQYSTENTEASF.

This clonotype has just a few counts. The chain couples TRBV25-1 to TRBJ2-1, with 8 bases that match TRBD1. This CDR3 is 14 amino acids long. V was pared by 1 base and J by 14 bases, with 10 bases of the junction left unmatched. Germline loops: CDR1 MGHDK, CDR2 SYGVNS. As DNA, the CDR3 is TGTGCCAGCAGTGAATCTTCTCTAGGACAGGGCAAGTTCTTC. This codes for CASSESSLGQGKFF.

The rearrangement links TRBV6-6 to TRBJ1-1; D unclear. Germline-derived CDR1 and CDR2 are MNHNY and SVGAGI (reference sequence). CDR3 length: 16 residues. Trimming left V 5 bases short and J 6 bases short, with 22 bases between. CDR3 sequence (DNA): TGTGCCAGCAGTCATTCGCGGACCGAGGGAGGTCCTGAAGCTTTCTTT. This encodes CASSHSRTEGGPEAFF.

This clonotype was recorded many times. The DNA for the CDR3 is TGTGCCAGCAGCTCTAGCAGCCCGAACACCGGGGAGCTGTTTTTT. This encodes CASSSSSPNTGELFF. The chain has TRBV7-9 and TRBJ2-2; TRBD2 is a possible D gene (5 bases). The V end lost 4 bases, the J end lost 0 bases, and 9 bases lay between the germline ends. The CDR3 spans 15 residues. Germline-derived CDR1 and CDR2 are SEHNR and FQNEAQ (reference sequence).